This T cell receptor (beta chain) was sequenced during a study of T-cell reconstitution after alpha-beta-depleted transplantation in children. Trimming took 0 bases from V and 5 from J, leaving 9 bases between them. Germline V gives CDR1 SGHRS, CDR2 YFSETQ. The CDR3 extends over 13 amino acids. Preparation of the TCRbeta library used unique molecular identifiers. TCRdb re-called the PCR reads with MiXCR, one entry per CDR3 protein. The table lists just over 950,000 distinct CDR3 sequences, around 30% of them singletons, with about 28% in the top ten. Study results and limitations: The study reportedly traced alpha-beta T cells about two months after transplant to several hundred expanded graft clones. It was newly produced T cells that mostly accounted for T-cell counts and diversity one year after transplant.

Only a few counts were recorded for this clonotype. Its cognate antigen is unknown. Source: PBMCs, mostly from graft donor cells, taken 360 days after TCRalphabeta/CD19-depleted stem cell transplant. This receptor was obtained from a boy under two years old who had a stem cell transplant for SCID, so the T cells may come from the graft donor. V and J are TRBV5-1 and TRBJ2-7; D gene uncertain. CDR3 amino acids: CASSLVRSHEQYF. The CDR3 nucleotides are TGCGCCAGCAGCTTGGTAAGGAGCCACGAGCAGTACTTC.